This T cell receptor beta chain was sequenced in a study of T cells in localized non-small cell lung cancer. Study results and caveats: Density of T cells in blood, when higher, went with longer overall survival. Of the top 100 tumor clones, median approximately 60 were in adjacent lung, around 28 among its top 100.

Repertoires were generated with immunoSEQ multiplex PCR, while TCRdb's copy carries only in-frame clones and drops some. The sample lists tens of thousands of clones, around nine tenths occurring once. V shed 4 bases, J shed 11 bases, and the junction held 8 bases outside the gene matches. The CDR3 contains 13 residues. Germline V lookup: CDR1 SGHDT, CDR2 YYEEEE. This clone showed up just once. Antigen: not known. The V gene is TRBV5-6, the J gene TRBJ2-1; TRBD1 matches at 8 bases. The material sequenced was peripheral blood, taken before any cancer treatment. The clonotype was recovered from a woman aged 40-69 years with stage I lung adenocarcinoma. The CDR3 DNA reads as TGTGCCAGCAGCGTCTACAGGGGGGCCCAGCAGTTCTTC. Protein product: CASSVYRGAQQFF.